This TCR beta chain came from a study of T cells in Graves' hyperthyroidism and ophthalmopathy. Across the study: Peripheral blood was taken when the disease was first diagnosed, before any treatment began. Study-level results: The model predicted ophthalmopathy a median around six months before onset. Stable hyperthyroidism was told apart from ophthalmopathy by a model built on 13 V-J features.

Stable Graves' hyperthyroidism meant no ophthalmopathy progression within 18 months. In its sample, this clonotype was seen many times. Its antigen remains unidentified. RNA transcripts provided the source from which TCR beta CDR3 regions were amplified. During a first-round RT-PCR of the TCR CDR3, the HTBI primer set was used. TCRdb itself ran the multiplex PCR reads through MiXCR, one entry per CDR3 protein. This sample yields around 97,000 distinct CDR3 sequences, of which around 50% are seen a single time; under 30% belongs to the top ten. The origin of this receptor is a man aged 35 to 55 with Graves' hyperthyroidism. Sequencing input: blood.

Here the CDR3 DNA reads TGCAGTGCTAGATCAGAGACTAGCGCCTACGAGCAGTACTTC. It codes for CSARSETSAYEQYF. The chain has TRBV20-1 and TRBJ2-7, with TRBD2 matching 8 bases. V shed 2 bases, J shed 2 bases, and the junction held 5 bases outside the gene matches. CDR3 length equals 14 residues. Germline CDR1 is DFQATT and CDR2 is SNEGSKA (reference sequence).